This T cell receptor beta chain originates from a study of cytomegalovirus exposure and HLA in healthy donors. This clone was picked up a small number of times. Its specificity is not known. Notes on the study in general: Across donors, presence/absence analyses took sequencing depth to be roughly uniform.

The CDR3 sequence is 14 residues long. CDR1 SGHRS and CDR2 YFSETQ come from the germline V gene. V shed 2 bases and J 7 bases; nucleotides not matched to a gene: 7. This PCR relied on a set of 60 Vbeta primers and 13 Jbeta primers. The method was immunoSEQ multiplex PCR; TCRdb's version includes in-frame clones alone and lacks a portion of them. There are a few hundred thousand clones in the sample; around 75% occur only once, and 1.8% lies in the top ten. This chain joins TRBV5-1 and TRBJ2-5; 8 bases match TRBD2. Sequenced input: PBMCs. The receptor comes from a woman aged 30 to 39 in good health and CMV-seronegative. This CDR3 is CASSLKAGDSTQYF. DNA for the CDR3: TGCGCCAGCAGCTTAAAAGCGGGGGACTCGACCCAGTACTTC.